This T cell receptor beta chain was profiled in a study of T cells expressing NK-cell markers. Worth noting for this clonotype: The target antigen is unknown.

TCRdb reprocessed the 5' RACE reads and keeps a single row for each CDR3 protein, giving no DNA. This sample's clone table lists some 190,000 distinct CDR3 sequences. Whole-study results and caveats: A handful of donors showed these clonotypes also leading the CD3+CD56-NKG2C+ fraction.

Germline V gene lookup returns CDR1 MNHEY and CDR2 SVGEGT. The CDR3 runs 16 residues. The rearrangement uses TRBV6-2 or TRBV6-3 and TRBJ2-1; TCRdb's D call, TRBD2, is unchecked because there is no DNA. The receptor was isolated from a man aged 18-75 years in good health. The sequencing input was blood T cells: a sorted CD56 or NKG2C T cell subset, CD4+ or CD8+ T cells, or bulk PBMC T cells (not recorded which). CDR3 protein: CASSYGLGTSFDEQFF.